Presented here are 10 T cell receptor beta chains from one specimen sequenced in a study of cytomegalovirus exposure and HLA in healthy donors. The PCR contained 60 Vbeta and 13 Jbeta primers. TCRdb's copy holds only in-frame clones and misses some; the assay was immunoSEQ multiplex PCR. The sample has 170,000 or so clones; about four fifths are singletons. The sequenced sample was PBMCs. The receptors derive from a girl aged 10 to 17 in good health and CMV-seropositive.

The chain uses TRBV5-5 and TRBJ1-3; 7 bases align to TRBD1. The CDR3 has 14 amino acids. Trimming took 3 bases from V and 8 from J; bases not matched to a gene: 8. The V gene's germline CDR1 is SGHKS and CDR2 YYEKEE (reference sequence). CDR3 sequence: CASSSGTGQYTIYF. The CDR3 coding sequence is TGTGCCAGCAGCTCTGGAACGGGACAGTACACCATATATTTT. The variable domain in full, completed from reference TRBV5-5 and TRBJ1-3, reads DAGVTQSPTHLIKTRGQQVTLRCSPISGHKSVSWYQQVLGQGPQFIFQYYEKEERGRGNFPDRFSARQFPNYSSELNVNALLLGDSALYLCASSSGTGQYTIYFGEGSWLTVV.

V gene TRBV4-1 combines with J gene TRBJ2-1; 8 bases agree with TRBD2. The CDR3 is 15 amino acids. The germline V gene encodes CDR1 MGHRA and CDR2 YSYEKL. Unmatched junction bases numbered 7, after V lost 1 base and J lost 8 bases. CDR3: CASSQAGGPGYEQFF. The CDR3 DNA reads TGCGCCAGCAGCCAAGCGGGGGGGCCAGGGTATGAGCAGTTCTTC.

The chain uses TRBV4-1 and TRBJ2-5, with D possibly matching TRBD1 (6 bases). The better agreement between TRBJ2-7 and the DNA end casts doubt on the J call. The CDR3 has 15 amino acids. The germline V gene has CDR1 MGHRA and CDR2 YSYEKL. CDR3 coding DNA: TGCGCCAGCGGCTATCCCGGACAGAAGACCTACGAGCAGTACTTC. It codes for CASGYPGQKTYEQYF.

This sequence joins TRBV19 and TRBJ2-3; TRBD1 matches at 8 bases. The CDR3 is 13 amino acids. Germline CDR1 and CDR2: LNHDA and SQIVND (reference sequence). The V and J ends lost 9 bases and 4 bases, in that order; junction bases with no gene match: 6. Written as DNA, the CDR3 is TGTGCCAGCGCGGACAGGGCTTCAGATACGCAGTATTTT. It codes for CASADRASDTQYF. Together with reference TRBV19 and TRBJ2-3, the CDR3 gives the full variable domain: DGGITQSPKYLFRKEGQNVTLSCEQNLNHDAMYWYRQDPGQGLRLIYYSQIVNDFQKGDIAEGYSVSREKKESFPLTVTSAQKNPTAFYLCASADRASDTQYFGPGTRLTVL.

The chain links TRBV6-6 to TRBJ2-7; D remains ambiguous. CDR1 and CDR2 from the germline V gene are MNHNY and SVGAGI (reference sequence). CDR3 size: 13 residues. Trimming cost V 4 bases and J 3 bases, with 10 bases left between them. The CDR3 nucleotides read TGTGCCAGCAGTTCACAAAAACGCTACGAGCAGTACTTC. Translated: CASSSQKRYEQYF.

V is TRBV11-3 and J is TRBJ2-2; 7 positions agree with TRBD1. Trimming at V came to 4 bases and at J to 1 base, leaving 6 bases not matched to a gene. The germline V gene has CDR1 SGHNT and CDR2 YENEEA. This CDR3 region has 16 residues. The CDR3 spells CASSSDRDRNTGELFF. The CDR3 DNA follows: TGTGCCAGCAGCTCCGACCGGGACAGGAACACCGGGGAGCTGTTTTTT. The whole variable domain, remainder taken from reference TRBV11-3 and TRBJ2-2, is EAGVVQSPRYKIIEKKQPVAFWCNPISGHNTLYWYLQNLGQGPELLIRYENEEAVDDSQLPKDRFSAERLKGVDSTLKIQPAELGDSAVYLCASSSDRDRNTGELFFGEGSRLTVL.

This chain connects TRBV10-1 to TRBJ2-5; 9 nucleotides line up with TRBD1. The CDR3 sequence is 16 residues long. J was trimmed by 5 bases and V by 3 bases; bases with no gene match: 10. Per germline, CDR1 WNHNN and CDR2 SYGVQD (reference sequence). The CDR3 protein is CASSDIQGALMETQYF. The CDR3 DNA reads TGCGCCAGCAGTGACATACAGGGGGCTCTTATGGAGACCCAGTACTTC.

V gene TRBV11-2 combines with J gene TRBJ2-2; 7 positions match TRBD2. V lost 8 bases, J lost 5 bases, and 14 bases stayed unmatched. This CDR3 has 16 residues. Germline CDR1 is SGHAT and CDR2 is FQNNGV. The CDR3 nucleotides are TGTGCCAGCTCCGGGGACCCTGGGGGGGATACCGGGGAGCTGTTTTTT. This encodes CASSGDPGGDTGELFF.

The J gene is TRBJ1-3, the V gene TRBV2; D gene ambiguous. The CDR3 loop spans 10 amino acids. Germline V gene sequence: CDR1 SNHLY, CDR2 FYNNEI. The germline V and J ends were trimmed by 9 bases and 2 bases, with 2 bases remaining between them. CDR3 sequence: CASTGNTIYF. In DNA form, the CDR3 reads TGTGCCAGTACTGGAAACACCATATATTTT. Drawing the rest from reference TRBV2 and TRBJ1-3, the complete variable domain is EPEVTQTPSHQVTQMGQEVILRCVPISNHLYFYWYRQILGQKVEFLVSFYNNEISEKSEIFDDQFSVERPDGSNFTLKIRSTKLEDSAMYFCASTGNTIYFGEGSWLTVV.

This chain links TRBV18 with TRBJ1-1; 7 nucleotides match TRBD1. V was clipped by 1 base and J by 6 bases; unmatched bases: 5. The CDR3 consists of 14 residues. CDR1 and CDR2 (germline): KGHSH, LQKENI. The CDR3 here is CASSPQGGNPEAFF. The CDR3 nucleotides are TGTGCCAGCTCACCACAAGGGGGCAACCCTGAAGCTTTCTTT. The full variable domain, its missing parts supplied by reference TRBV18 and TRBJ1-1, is NAGVMQNPRHLVRRRGQEARLRCSPMKGHSHVYWYRQLPEEGLKFMVYLQKENIIDESGMPKERFSAEFPKEGPSILRIQQVVRGDSAAYFCASSPQGGNPEAFFGQGTRLTVV.